This TCR beta chain originates from a study of shared clonotypes between healthy human individuals. Broader study findings: Represented diversity, genetic and exposure-history alike, was limited by few donors.

Clones were sequenced by immunoSEQ multiplex PCR, and TCRdb holds only the in-frame ones, with some missing. Seen here are about 1.1 million clones, more than 75% observed once, and the top ten hold 0.4% to 0.55%. The V and J ends lost 1 base and 5 bases respectively, with 11 bases between them. CDR1 and CDR2 from the germline V gene are SGHTA and FQGNSA. CDR3 length: 14 residues. About this clone itself: Its antigen is unidentified. The same CDR3 can be traced to other DNA sequences in this sample.

J is TRBJ1-2 and V is TRBV7-2, with D unresolved. The sample comprised memory CD4+ T cells from PBMCs. The subset here: CD45RA-negative fraction. This clonotype was sampled from a young man in good health. Some clones in this sample may be carry-over from other donors' samples. CDR3 DNA sequence: TGTGCCAGCAGCTTAGTTACGGGGAGTTATGGCTACACCTTC. As protein: CASSLVTGSYGYTF. The full variable domain, completed using reference TRBV7-2 and TRBJ1-2, is GAGVSQSPSNKVTEKGKDVELRCDPISGHTALYWYRQSLGQGLEFLIYFQGNSAPDKSGLPSDRFSAERTGGSVSTLTIQRTQQEDSAVYLCASSLVTGSYGYTFGSGTRLTVV.